Shown below are 12 T cell receptor beta chains from a single sample sequenced in a study of CD8 T cells in Susac syndrome. With random hexamers, roughly 0.45 to 1 ug RNA was reverse transcribed. TCRdb re-derived calls from the immunoSEQ multiplex PCR reads in MiXCR, one entry per CDR3 protein. The repertoire holds 150,000 to 200,000 distinct CDR3 sequences, 90% to 95% seen once, with 0.095% to 0.12% in the top ten. The material sequenced was CD4+ T cells from PBMCs. The receptors were sampled from a human donor in good health.

The chain employs TRBV5-1 and TRBJ2-3; unclear D gene. CDR1 SGHRS and CDR2 YFSETQ come from the germline V gene. The ends were cut back, 5 bases at V and 5 bases at J, with 9 bases in the middle. The length of the CDR3 is 12 residues. In DNA, the CDR3 is TGCGCCAGCAGGCCCACGGGAGATACGCAGTATTTT. Translated: CASRPTGDTQYF.

CDR3 amino acids: CASSLGGTPTV. The CDR3 DNA reads as TGTGCCAGCAGCTTAGGGGGGACCCCTACCGTC. The rearrangement joins TRBV7-9 to TRBJ2-7; D may match TRBD1 or TRBD2 (5 bases each). This CDR3 has 11 residues. Germline V gene sequence: CDR1 SEHNR, CDR2 FQNEAQ (reference sequence).

V is TRBV20-1 and J is TRBJ2-5, with a possible D match to TRBD2 (5 bases). The V end lost 2 bases, the J end lost 5 bases, and 9 bases lay between the germline ends. Germline values: CDR1 DFQATT, CDR2 SNEGSKA (reference sequence). CDR3 length: 12 amino acids. The CDR3, as DNA: TGCAGTGCTAGACCTGTAGCGGAGACCCAGTACTTC. It translates to CSARPVAETQYF.

The chain uses TRBV5-4 and TRBJ2-7, with D unclear. The CDR3 is 13 residues long. V was shortened by 4 bases and J by 5 bases, with 13 bases between the two germline ends. Germline V lookup: CDR1 SGHNT, CDR2 YYREEE (reference sequence). CDR3 sequence: CASSTKATDEQYF. The CDR3 nucleotides read TGTGCCAGCAGCACTAAGGCGACCGACGAGCAGTACTTC. The entire variable domain, with the rest obtained from reference TRBV5-4 and TRBJ2-7, is as follows: ETGVTQSPTHLIKTRGQQVTLRCSSQSGHNTVSWYQQALGQGPQFIFQYYREEENGRGNFPPRFSGLQFPNYSSELNVNALELDDSALYLCASSTKATDEQYFGPGTRLTVT.

This sequence joins TRBV20-1 and TRBJ1-5, with D possibly being TRBD1 (5 bases). CDR3 length equals 13 residues. Germline assignment: CDR1 DFQATT and CDR2 SNEGSKA (reference sequence). V shed 1 base and J shed 5 bases, with 9 bases lying between them. CDR3 in amino acids: CSARVSGDQPQHF. The CDR3 DNA is TGCAGTGCTAGAGTCTCGGGGGATCAGCCCCAGCATTTT.

CDR3 DNA sequence: TGTGCCAGCAGCCGCCTCGGAGGGAAGACCCAGTACTTC. It yields the protein CASSRLGGKTQYF. This chain joins TRBV3-1 and TRBJ2-5; D is possibly TRBD2 (6 bases). Trimming pared 4 bases from V and 6 bases from J, leaving 12 bases between. The CDR3 length is 13 residues. Germline lookup yields CDR1 LGHDT and CDR2 YNNKEL (reference sequence).

The chain carries TRBV7-3 and TRBJ2-1; 9 positions match TRBD1. Germline assignment: CDR1 SGHTA and CDR2 FQGTGA. V gave up 5 bases and J gave up 5 bases; unmatched junction bases: 10. The CDR3 extends over 16 amino acids. The DNA of the CDR3 is TGTGCCAGCAGCCCCAACCCGGGACAGGGTCACAATGAGCAGTTCTTC. The encoded protein is CASSPNPGQGHNEQFF.

The chain couples TRBV7-8 to TRBJ2-1; D may correspond to TRBD1 or TRBD2 (5 bases each). This CDR3 is built from 15 residues. Germline CDR1 SGHVS, CDR2 FQNEAQ. Trimming removed 2 bases from V and 5 bases from J, with 13 bases in between. CDR3 residues: CASSLFQGPNNEQFF. The CDR3, as DNA: TGTGCCAGCAGCTTATTCCAGGGACCTAACAATGAGCAGTTCTTC.

The chain is built from TRBV6-1 and TRBJ2-3, with 9 nucleotides matching TRBD1. V shed 8 bases, J shed 2 bases, and the junction held 8 bases outside the gene matches. The CDR3 covers 15 residues. In germline, CDR1 is MNHNS, CDR2 SASEGT. The chain's CDR3 is CASVTGTGPTDTQYF. CDR3 DNA: TGTGCCAGCGTAACCGGGACAGGGCCCACAGATACGCAGTATTTT.

This chain joins TRBV12-3 or TRBV12-4 and TRBJ2-7, with D maybe TRBD2 (5 bases). The CDR3 has 12 residues. Deletions cut 7 bases from V and 4 bases from J, with 11 bases between. The CDR3 here is CASTLGGYEQYF. The CDR3 nucleotides read TGTGCCAGCACTCTCGGAGGATACGAGCAGTACTTC.

With regard to this clonotype: A junction boundary mismatches the germline segment, possibly from a read error. This chain links TRBV7-9 with TRBJ1-1; TRBD1 matches 12 bases. The CDR3 spans 14 residues. Germline CDR1 reads SEHNR; CDR2 reads FQNEAQ (reference sequence). CDR3 DNA sequence: TGTGCCAGCAGCTTGGGGACAGGGGGCGAGAAAGCTTCCTTT. This sequence encodes CASSLGTGGEKASF.

The V call is TRBV6-2 or TRBV6-3, the J call TRBJ2-1; 12 positions match TRBD2. The CDR3 is made up of 17 amino acids. V lost 5 bases, J lost 0 bases, and 5 bases stayed unmatched. CDR1 and CDR2 from the germline V gene are MNHEY and SVGEGT. Written as DNA, the CDR3 is TGTGCCAGCAGTGCACTAGCGGGGGGTGTCTCCTACAATGAGCAGTTCTTC. Translating it yields CASSALAGGVSYNEQFF.